Here is one T cell receptor beta chain with its context. This sample is drawn from a study of blood T cell repertoires in COVID-19. In the authors' workflow: Counts of nucleated cells, estimated from reference gene primer amplification, were obtained. Assay: immunoSEQ multiplex PCR; the TCRdb copy retains only in-frame clones and omits some. The D gene and trimming were derived from the DNA, and the V and J assignments and clone size from that table. The profile shows roughly 13,000 clones, roughly 80% of them singletons. Germline CDR1 reads SGHRS; CDR2 reads YFSETQ. V dropped 1 base and J dropped 4; count of bases not matched to a gene: 2. The CDR3 is 14 residues long.

The chain has TRBV5-1 and TRBJ2-7; 10 nucleotides agree with TRBD2. The sequence was collected from a human donor in a cohort sampled during active COVID-19. Sequencing was performed on peripheral blood. The CDR3, as DNA: TGCGCCAGCAGCTTGTGGACTAGCGGTTACGAGCAGTACTTC. Protein: CASSLWTSGYEQYF. The variable domain in full, completed from reference TRBV5-1 and TRBJ2-7, reads KAGVTQTPRYLIKTRGQQVTLSCSPISGHRSVSWYQQTPGQGLQFLFEYFSETQRNKGNFPGRFSGRQFSNSRSEMNVSTLELGDSALYLCASSLWTSGYEQYFGPGTRLTVT.